The clone carrying this T cell receptor beta chain was counted once. These data come from a study of T cell responses to AZD1222 COVID-19 vaccine. TCRdb's copy holds only in-frame clones and misses some; the assay was immunoSEQ multiplex PCR. The repertoire holds roughly 140,000 clones, about 92% seen once, with approximately 3.4% in the top ten. The sequenced sample was peripheral blood, obtained 28 days after the second AZD1222 dose. This sequence originates from an adult who received the AZD1222 COVID-19 vaccine.

This CDR3 reads CASSYQSSGRFNEQFF. The CDR3 DNA reads TGCGCCAGCAGCTATCAGTCTAGCGGGAGGTTCAATGAGCAGTTCTTC. The chain is built from TRBV5-1 and TRBJ2-1, with 11 bases fitting TRBD2. CDR1 and CDR2 from the germline V gene are SGHRS and YFSETQ. With V trimmed by 3 bases and J by 6 bases, 8 bases remained unmatched. The CDR3 contains 16 residues.